The entry that follows covers one T cell receptor beta chain sequence. The sample originates from a study of blood T cell repertoires in COVID-19. Study context: Samples of COVID-19 (acute and convalescent) were obtained from the United States, Italy and Spain.

Original processing notes: Reference gene primer amplification in the assay estimated nucleated cell counts. Sequencing used immunoSEQ multiplex PCR; TCRdb keeps in-frame clones, though not all of them. That table furnishes V, J and clone size, whereas the DNA furnished D and trimming. The table has about 250,000 clones, around 89% seen once; the top ten hold roughly 6.3%. Sequenced: peripheral blood. The sequence was collected from a woman aged 30 to 39 with COVID-19, enrolled during active disease.

The CDR3 sequence is CASEGQYNSPLHF. For the CDR3, the DNA is TGTGCCAGCGAAGGACAGTATAATTCACCCCTCCACTTT. The chain carries TRBV6-6 and TRBJ1-6, with a weak D call TRBD1 (6 bases). CDR1 is MNHNY, CDR2 SVGAGI, per germline (reference sequence). The CDR3 is 13 residues long. V dropped 8 bases and J dropped 4 bases, with 9 bases sitting between them.